One and the same sample provided the 5 T cell receptor beta chains below, sequenced in a study of blood T cell repertoires in COVID-19. Produced via immunoSEQ multiplex PCR; TCRdb's table is partial and in-frame only. The table shows roughly 82,000 clones, with 80% to 95% occurring only once. The material sequenced was peripheral blood. The receptors originated from a woman aged 50 to 60 in a cohort sampled during active COVID-19.

The V gene is TRBV18, the J gene TRBJ2-7; D unresolved. The CDR3 sequence is 15 residues long. Trimming took 0 bases from V and 3 from J, leaving 12 bases between them. Germline V CDR1 and CDR2: KGHSH, LQKENI. This chain's CDR3 is CASSPPSAALYEQYF. CDR3 nucleotide sequence: TGTGCCAGCTCACCACCGTCTGCGGCCCTCTACGAGCAGTACTTC.

The chain joins TRBV3-1 (or the pseudogene TRBV3-2) to TRBJ2-3; TRBD2 aligns across 11 bases. This CDR3 is built from 16 residues. CDR1 and CDR2 (germline): LGHDT, YNNKEL (reference sequence). The V and J ends lost 4 bases and 3 bases, in that order; junction bases with no gene match: 6. The CDR3 coding sequence is TGTGCCAGCAGCCTACGACTAGCGGGAAGAACAGATACGCAGTATTTT. Amino acid sequence: CASSLRLAGRTDTQYF.

The gene calls are TRBV30 and TRBJ1-1; D gene unclear. Between the trimmed V and J ends, which lost 0 bases and 0 bases, there was a span of 20 bases. The germline V gene has CDR1 GTSNPN and CDR2 SVGIG (reference sequence). The CDR3 has 18 residues. The CDR3: CAWSVREGHRNMNTEAFF. The CDR3 DNA sequence: TGTGCCTGGAGTGTACGAGAGGGCCACCGAAACATGAACACTGAAGCTTTCTTT.

The rearrangement joins TRBV5-1 to TRBJ2-3; possibly TRBD2 for D (6 bases). Germline V lookup: CDR1 SGHRS, CDR2 YFSETQ. V lost 4 bases and J lost 5, with 23 bases in between. The CDR3 spans 17 residues. The CDR3 reads CASSLSTTGGREDTQYF. CDR3 bases: TGCGCCAGCAGCCTAAGTACTACTGGAGGGCGGGAAGATACGCAGTATTTT.

This chain connects TRBV9 to TRBJ2-1; the D gene is possibly TRBD1 (6 bases). Deletions cut 5 bases from V and 5 bases from J, with 17 bases between. This CDR3 comprises 15 residues. Looked up from germline, CDR1 is SGDLS and CDR2 is YYNGEE. DNA for the CDR3: TGTGCCAGCAGTGAGAGGGCCCCAGGGGACAATGAGCAGTTCTTC. It is translated as CASSERAPGDNEQFF.